This T cell receptor beta chain was captured by sequencing in a study of shared clonotypes between healthy human individuals. Notes on this clone: Its antigen is undetermined.

There were no recent acute infections or vaccinations among the donors, who were healthy HIV-negative adults. Splitting of each subset's genomic DNA was done evenly across several immunoSEQ plates. TCRdb keeps only in-frame clones here, not all; method: immunoSEQ multiplex PCR. Among about 770,000 clones, 55% to 80% were seen once, and the ten largest hold about 1.7%. General observations from the study: Among donors, clonotype sharing was expected to be affected by sequencing depth.

The sequencing input was memory CD4+ T cells sorted from blood. Subset described: CD45RA-negative fraction. The TCR was taken from a woman under 40 in good health.

The CDR3 bases are TGTGCCAGCAGCCCATTTTTAGGGGGAGACGGGTACGAGCAGTACTTC. It codes for CASSPFLGGDGYEQYF. The rearrangement uses TRBV9 and TRBJ2-7, with D possibly being TRBD1 (6 bases). There are 16 residues in the CDR3. CDR1 is SGDLS, CDR2 YYNGEE, per germline. The V end was cut by 4 bases, the J end by 4 bases, with 21 bases between.